This T cell receptor (beta chain) was observed in a study of OX40 agonist ivuxolimab in advanced cancers. About the study: Ivuxolimab, an agonist antibody against OX40 (CD134), was given to patients. Every 2 weeks, patients received ivuxolimab intravenously, dosed at 0.01 to 10 mg/kg.

V was shortened by 6 bases and J by 8 bases, with 19 bases between the two germline ends. There are 13 residues in the CDR3. The germline V gene encodes CDR1 SQVTM and CDR2 ANQGSEA. Profiling relied on immunoSEQ multiplex PCR, and the TCRdb table lists in-frame clones only, not all of them. The sample lists more than 85,000 clones, roughly nine tenths occurring once. For this clone: Its antigen is not known.

Study-wide results and caveats: Researchers report that CD8+ T cells had, on average, more expanded clones than CD4+.

This chain uses TRBV29-1 with TRBJ1-1; D is ambiguous. Sample: CD4+ or CD8+ T cells sorted from blood, taken in a trial of the OX40 agonist ivuxolimab. This sequence originates from an adult with an advanced solid tumor such as melanoma, head and neck, liver or kidney cancer. In DNA, the CDR3 is TGCAGCGTGCGACGTACGGTCTCGGTCGAAGCTTTCTTT. Translating it yields CSVRRTVSVEAFF.